Listed below are T cell receptor beta chains from one sample, sequenced in a study of OX40 agonist ivuxolimab in advanced cancers. Method: immunoSEQ multiplex PCR; TCRdb's copy keeps in-frame clones and lacks some. In the table there are fewer than 80,000 clones, about 89% of which are singletons. The input for sequencing was CD4+ or CD8+ T cells sorted from blood, taken in a trial of the OX40 agonist ivuxolimab. The receptors derive from an adult with an advanced solid tumor such as melanoma, head and neck, liver or kidney cancer. Both conserved end residues are part of each CDR3. Fields, in order: J gene, clone size, V gene, D gene, CDR3 protein, CDR3 DNA. The D gene is left open where the match is weak. Clone size, where shown, is once, few, many, or a class for clones that have expanded.

TRBJ2-5	-	TRBV19	-	CASSIASLGTQYF	TGTGCCAGTAGTATAGCCAGCCTCGGGACCCAGTACTTC
TRBJ2-7	-	TRBV21-1	-	CASSKWGYEQYF	TGTGCCAGCAGCAAATGGGGCTACGAGCAGTACTTC
TRBJ2-1	-	TRBV7-3	-	CASSSAGTVEQFF	TGTGCCAGCAGCTCAGCAGGGACTGTTGAGCAGTTCTTC
TRBJ1-5	-	TRBV19	TRBD1	CASSTPGTGINQPQHF	TGTGCCAGTAGTACCCCCGGGACAGGCATCAATCAGCCCCAGCATTTT
TRBJ2-4	-	TRBV5-1	-	CASSLGTGKNIQYF	TGCGCCAGCAGCTTGGGCACAGGGAAAAACATTCAGTACTTC
TRBJ2-1	-	TRBV11-2	-	CASSLITGRVAEQFF	TGTGCCAGCAGCTTAATTACCGGCAGGGTGGCTGAGCAGTTCTTC
TRBJ2-7	-	TRBV11-2	TRBD2	CASSPRGLVFYEQYF	TGTGCCAGCAGCCCAAGGGGACTAGTGTTCTACGAGCAGTACTTC
TRBJ2-7	-	TRBV7-8	-	CASSLRSGEQYF	TGTGCCAGCAGCCTCCGGAGCGGCGAGCAGTACTTC
TRBJ1-2	-	TRBV11-2	TRBD1	CASSTRDRDYNYGYTF	TGTGCCAGCAGCACAAGGGACAGGGACTACAACTATGGCTACACCTTC
TRBJ2-7	-	TRBV28	-	CASSSHGGPYEQYF	TGTGCCAGCAGTTCCCATGGGGGGCCCTACGAGCAGTACTTC
TRBJ2-7	-	TRBV6-4	TRBD1	CASNPDRSYYEQYF	TGTGCCAGCAACCCGGACAGGTCCTACTACGAGCAGTACTTC
TRBJ2-5	-	TRBV6-1	-	CASSELTSQETQYF	TGTGCCAGCAGTGAACTGACTAGTCAAGAGACCCAGTACTTC
TRBJ1-5	-	TRBV28	-	CASTPVGGGQPQHF	TGTGCCAGCACCCCTGTGGGGGGCGGACAGCCCCAGCATTTT
TRBJ2-5	-	TRBV20-1	-	CSARTRQTQYF	TGCAGTGCTAGAACCAGGCAGACCCAGTACTTC
TRBJ2-5	-	TRBV28	TRBD2	CASSHKSFGLAGATKETQYF	TGTGCCAGCAGTCACAAGTCCTTTGGACTAGCGGGAGCCACCAAAGAGACCCAGTACTTC
TRBJ2-3	-	TRBV10-3	TRBD1	CAISRQGGTDTQYF	TGTGCCATCAGTCGACAGGGAGGCACAGATACGCAGTATTTT
TRBJ2-7	-	TRBV10-1	-	CASSEHGYEQYF	TGCGCCAGCAGTGAGCACGGATACGAGCAGTACTTC
TRBJ1-2	-	TRBV2	TRBD1	CASSEARWTGREYGYTF	TGTGCCAGCAGTGAAGCGCGATGGACAGGGAGGGAGTATGGCTACACCTTC
TRBJ2-7	-	TRBV6-5	-	CASSYFGVTYEQYF	TGTGCCAGCAGTTACTTTGGGGTAACCTACGAGCAGTACTTC
TRBJ2-1	-	TRBV19	-	CASSPSLRGNEQFF	TGTGCCAGTTCCCCTTCACTTCGAGGGAATGAGCAGTTCTTC
TRBJ2-1	-	TRBV28	TRBD2	CASTTREAGSYNEQFF	TGTGCCAGCACCACGCGGGAAGCGGGATCATACAATGAGCAGTTCTTC
TRBJ2-7	once	TRBV11-2	TRBD2	CASSASGGTYEQYF	TGTGCCAGCAGCGCCTCGGGGGGTACCTACGAGCAGTACTTC
TRBJ2-7	once	TRBV19	TRBD2	CASSGLAGAYEQYF	TGTGCCAGCTCTGGACTAGCGGGAGCATACGAGCAGTACTTC
TRBJ2-1	-	TRBV11-2	TRBD2	CASSLTASGRHEQFF	TGTGCCAGCAGCTTAACGGCTAGCGGGAGACATGAGCAGTTCTTC
TRBJ2-7	-	TRBV28	-	CASSLLGYEQYF	TGTGCCAGCAGTCTTCTGGGCTACGAGCAGTACTTC
TRBJ1-4	few	TRBV30	-	CAWKGGAHEKLFF	TGTGCCTGGAAGGGTGGAGCCCATGAAAAACTGTTTTTT
TRBJ2-3	-	TRBV30	-	CAWERADTQYF	TGTGCCTGGGAGAGGGCAGATACGCAGTATTTT
TRBJ2-3	-	TRBV27	-	CASSSGGSRATQYF	TGTGCCAGCAGTTCAGGGGGGAGCCGTGCTACGCAGTATTTT
TRBJ1-6	-	TRBV2	-	CASSERLLLNSPLHF	TGTGCCAGCAGTGAAAGGCTACTGTTAAATTCACCCCTCCACTTT
TRBJ2-1	-	TRBV10-1	TRBD2	CASSEAASGNNEQFF	TGCGCCAGCAGTGAGGCGGCTAGCGGGAACAATGAGCAGTTCTTC
TRBJ2-7	-	TRBV30	TRBD1	CAWSVLGTGAHEQYF	TGTGCCTGGAGTGTACTCGGGACAGGGGCCCACGAGCAGTACTTC
TRBJ1-3	-	TRBV28	TRBD1	CASSLDRGRNTIYF	TGTGCCAGCAGTTTGGACAGGGGCAGAAACACCATATATTTT
TRBJ1-1	-	TRBV28	-	CAISGHMNTEAFF	TGTGCCATCTCGGGACATATGAACACTGAAGCTTTCTTT
TRBJ1-5	-	TRBV28	-	CASSNSQPQHF	TGTGCCAGCAGTAACTCTCAGCCCCAGCATTTT
TRBJ2-7	-	TRBV5-1	TRBD2	CASSSPTRGTSYEQYF	TGCGCCAGCAGCTCCCCCACGCGGGGGACCTCCTACGAGCAGTACTTC
TRBJ2-3	-	TRBV10-3	-	CATSGRIGDTQYF	TGTGCCACCAGTGGAAGGATTGGGGATACGCAGTATTTT
TRBJ2-7	-	TRBV28	-	CASTPIDSIPPIHEQYF	TGTGCCAGCACGCCGATTGACAGTATACCTCCAATCCACGAGCAGTACTTC
TRBJ1-6	-	TRBV28	-	CASRDRYNSPLHF	TGTGCCAGCAGGGACAGATATAATTCACCCCTCCACTTT
TRBJ2-3	once	TRBV30	-	CAWYPFGTDTQYF	TGTGCCTGGTACCCCTTCGGGACAGATACGCAGTATTTT
TRBJ2-6	-	TRBV6-1	-	CASSQERTTFSGANVLTF	TGTGCCAGCAGTCAAGAACGGACAACCTTCTCTGGGGCCAACGTCCTGACTTTC
TRBJ2-1	-	TRBV30	TRBD2	CAWSFSREGHRFF	TGTGCCTGGAGTTTTTCGCGGGAGGGCCATCGGTTCTTC
TRBJ2-7	-	TRBV10-2	-	CASTPTLSYEQYF	TGCGCCAGCACCCCGACACTTTCCTACGAGCAGTACTTC
TRBJ1-6	once	TRBV7-9	TRBD1	CASSAGTGDGNSPLHF	TGTGCCAGCAGCGCAGGGACAGGGGATGGTAATTCACCCCTCCACTTT
TRBJ1-3	-	TRBV5-4	TRBD1	CASSRGQGNTIYF	TGTGCCAGCAGCAGGGGACAGGGAAACACCATATATTTT
TRBJ2-1	-	TRBV2	TRBD2	CASTWLTSGSNEQFF	TGTGCCAGCACCTGGCTCACTAGCGGGTCCAATGAGCAGTTCTTC
TRBJ1-1	-	TRBV28	-	CASSFSRGPTFEAFF	TGTGCCAGCAGTTTTTCACGGGGGCCTACCTTTGAAGCTTTCTTT
TRBJ1-1	-	TRBV15	-	CATSRTGNTEAFF	TGTGCCACCAGCAGAACAGGGAACACTGAAGCTTTCTTT
TRBJ2-2	-	TRBV5-1	-	CASRGQGGGGELFF	TGCGCCAGCAGAGGGCAGGGAGGAGGCGGGGAGCTGTTTTTT
TRBJ2-1	-	TRBV6-1	-	CASSEAGSNNEQFF	TGTGCCAGCAGTGAAGCGGGCTCTAACAATGAGCAGTTCTTC
TRBJ2-7	-	TRBV5-1	-	CASSLEAYEQYF	TGCGCCAGCAGCTTGGAGGCCTACGAGCAGTACTTC
TRBJ2-7	-	TRBV15	-	CATSQFQASYEQYF	TGTGCCACCAGCCAATTTCAGGCCTCGTACGAGCAGTACTTC
TRBJ2-2	-	TRBV10-1	-	CASSESGRPNTGELFF	TGCGCCAGCAGTGAGTCGGGGCGCCCGAACACCGGGGAGCTGTTTTTT
TRBJ2-5	-	TRBV7-2	-	CAGSLAGSSQETQYF	TGTGCCGGCAGCTTAGCCGGTTCTTCGCAAGAGACCCAGTACTTC
TRBJ1-2	-	TRBV6-1	-	CASSGDRGGPNYGYTF	TGTGCCAGCAGTGGGGACCGTGGCGGGCCGAACTATGGCTACACCTTC
TRBJ2-7	-	TRBV11-2	-	CASSSRGASPSYEQYF	TGTGCCAGCAGCTCCCGGGGCGCTTCCCCCTCCTACGAGCAGTACTTC
TRBJ2-2	-	TRBV7-8	-	CASSSQGQNTGELFF	TGTGCCAGCAGCTCCCAGGGACAGAACACCGGGGAGCTGTTTTTT